Listed here are 9 T cell receptor beta chains from one sample, sequenced in a study of T cell repertoires in cytomegalovirus infection. Using its own MiXCR run on the reads, TCRdb lists one record per CDR3 protein. Of about 920,000 distinct CDR3 sequences in the sample, roughly 30% were seen once. Their antigens are not known. The material sequenced was cultured CD8+ T cells from PBMCs, taken from culture after CMV antigen stimulation. Receptor source: a human donor in good health (CMV status not recorded). Some clones in this sample may be carry-over from other donors' samples.

The CDR3 nucleotides are TGTGCCAGCCACCCCGGGGACCATCAGCCCCAGCATTTT. Translating it yields CASHPGDHQPQHF. V gene TRBV2 combines with J gene TRBJ1-5, with D perhaps matching TRBD1 (5 bases). The CDR3 has 13 amino acids. V was trimmed by 8 bases and J by 5 bases, leaving 13 bases between them. Germline CDR1 is SNHLY and CDR2 is FYNNEI.

This clonotype occurred a few times. This sequence joins TRBV7-9 and TRBJ1-1, with D possibly TRBD1 on 6 matching bases. V lost 5 bases, J lost 6 bases, and 13 bases lay in between. The CDR3 has 13 amino acids. From germline, CDR1 is SEHNR and CDR2 FQNEAQ (reference sequence). CDR3 sequence: CASSPTGSPEAFF. The CDR3 coding sequence is TGTGCCAGCAGCCCCACAGGGAGTCCTGAAGCTTTCTTT.

The chain links TRBV19 to TRBJ1-2, with D unclear. The germline gives CDR1 LNHDA, CDR2 SQIVND (reference sequence). The CDR3 length is 13 residues. V lost 5 bases, J lost 3 bases, and 10 bases lay in between. CDR3 sequence (DNA): TGTGCCAGTAGTGGTACGCGAGACTATGGCTACACCTTC. Its protein is CASSGTRDYGYTF.

This chain joins TRBV14 and TRBJ2-1, with D perhaps matching TRBD2 (5 bases). The CDR3 length is 11 residues. Germline V lookup: CDR1 SGHDN, CDR2 FVKESK. Trimming shortened V by 5 bases and J by 10 bases, and 9 bases separated the two germline ends. In DNA, the CDR3 is TGTGCCAGCAGCACAGAGGGCGAGCAGTTCTTC. Translating gives CASSTEGEQFF.

This clonotype was picked up a small number of times. The chain combines TRBV4-3 with TRBJ1-3, with a possible D match to TRBD1 (6 bases). Germline assignment: CDR1 LGHNA and CDR2 YSLEER. The V end lost 4 bases, the J end lost 2 bases, and 12 bases lay between the germline ends. The CDR3 has 15 amino acids. DNA of the CDR3: TGCGCCAGCAGCCTAGACAGGAATACTGGAAACACCATATATTTT. It is translated as CASSLDRNTGNTIYF.

Only a few counts were recorded for this clonotype. The V gene is TRBV28, the J gene TRBJ2-7; D possibly corresponds to TRBD1 (5 bases). The CDR3 loop spans 13 amino acids. In germline, CDR1 is MDHEN, CDR2 SYDVKM. V lost 7 bases and J 0 bases, leaving 10 bases between the germline ends. The CDR3 protein is CASNHQGSYEQYV. For the CDR3, the DNA is TGTGCCAGCAACCATCAGGGCTCCTACGAGCAGTACGTC.

This clonotype was seen only a few times. The V call is TRBV19, the J call TRBJ1-1; tentatively, D is TRBD1 (6 bases). Trimming removed 3 bases at V and 2 bases at J, with 13 bases between. Germline V gene sequence: CDR1 LNHDA, CDR2 SQIVND (reference sequence). The CDR3 is made up of 15 amino acids. CDR3 in DNA: TGTGCCAGTAGTATGGAAACAGGGTCAAACACTGAAGCTTTCTTT. Its translation is CASSMETGSNTEAFF.

The genes are TRBV2 and TRBJ1-1; D remains unclear. Trimming took off 2 bases at V and 2 bases at J, with 9 bases between the two ends. This CDR3 has 14 residues. Germline CDR1 and CDR2: SNHLY and FYNNEI. The CDR3 spells CASSENSRNTEAFF. Here the CDR3 DNA reads TGTGCCAGCAGTGAAAACAGCCGAAACACTGAAGCTTTCTTT.

V and J are TRBV2 and TRBJ1-5, with D possibly being TRBD1 (6 bases). Germline assignment: CDR1 SNHLY and CDR2 FYNNEI. V lost 4 bases and J lost 4, with 14 bases in between. The CDR3 length is 15 residues. The CDR3 here is CASSGRGYGNQPQHF. The CDR3 DNA sequence: TGTGCCAGCAGTGGCAGGGGATATGGAAATCAGCCCCAGCATTTT.